Listed below are T cell receptor beta chains from one sample, sequenced in a study of T cells of healthy individuals. TCRdb analysed the 5' RACE reads with MiXCR anew, one entry per CDR3 protein. The table has about 82,000 distinct CDR3 sequences, more than 4.5% seen once. These receptors were taken from a female donor in good health. The CDR3 runs from the conserved cysteine through the conserved F or W. A D gene is named only where the DNA matches it firmly. Where a row states a size, it is once, few, many or the class of an expanded clone; other rows omit it.

j_call d_call clone_size v_call cdr3_aa cdr3_nt
TRBJ2-7 TRBD2 many TRBV7-2 CASTRGGAPYEQYF TGTGCCAGCACCCGGGGGGGAGCCCCCTACGAGCAGTACTTC
TRBJ2-5 TRBD1 many TRBV5-1 CASSPGQGHPETQYF TGCGCCAGCAGCCCAGGACAGGGCCACCCAGAGACCCAGTACTTC
TRBJ1-5 NA NA TRBV20-1 CSARRQPNQPQHF TGCAGTGCTAGAAGGCAGCCCAATCAGCCCCAGCATTTT
TRBJ2-2 NA NA TRBV4-1 CASSPTINTGELFF TGCGCCAGCAGCCCAACAATAAACACCGGGGAGCTGTTTTTT
TRBJ2-1 NA few TRBV29-1 CSVPSGVPSYNEQFF TGCAGCGTTCCGTCAGGGGTCCCCTCCTACAATGAGCAGTTCTTC
TRBJ1-6 TRBD1 many TRBV20-1 CSASSGTGGINSPLHF TGCAGTGCTAGTTCCGGGACAGGGGGGATAAATTCACCCCTCCACTTT
TRBJ1-2 TRBD1 NA TRBV19 CASKIVADRGDGYTF TGTGCCAGTAAAATCGTTGCGGACAGGGGCGATGGCTACACCTTC
TRBJ1-2 TRBD1 many TRBV18 CASSPTGTDYGYTF TGTGCCAGCTCACCGACAGGGACGGACTATGGCTACACCTTC
TRBJ2-7 TRBD1 many TRBV20-1 CSARDPGQGRSGGQYF TGCAGTGCTAGAGATCCGGGACAGGGGCGGAGCGGAGGGCAGTACTTC
TRBJ1-5 TRBD1 NA TRBV6-5 CASSYSGTGNQPQHF TGTGCCAGCAGTTACTCGGGGACAGGAAATCAGCCCCAGCATTTT